The 9 T cell receptor beta chains below come from one sample, sequenced in a study of cytomegalovirus exposure and HLA in healthy donors. The PCR employed 60 Vbeta primers together with 13 Jbeta primers. Assay used: immunoSEQ multiplex PCR; TCRdb lists only in-frame clones, some missing. The profile shows 75,000 to 80,000 clones, about 70% of them singletons. Source material: PBMCs. The receptors were gathered from a male donor in good health and CMV-seropositive.

This clone has a single count. The chain combines TRBV19 with TRBJ2-1, with TRBD2 matching 13 bases. The CDR3 loop spans 16 amino acids. Germline loops: CDR1 LNHDA, CDR2 SQIVND (reference sequence). Trimming at V came to 7 bases and at J to 9 bases, leaving 12 bases not matched to a gene. The CDR3 DNA follows: TGTGCCAGTATGACCAGGACTAGCGGGAGTTGGGGTGAGCAGTTCTTC. This sequence encodes CASMTRTSGSWGEQFF.

The gene calls are TRBV14 and TRBJ2-3, with D perhaps TRBD1 (5 bases). Trimming stripped 2 bases from V and 4 bases from J, with 13 bases between. CDR3 length: 15 residues. CDR1 is SGHDN, CDR2 FVKESK, per germline. This chain's CDR3 is CASSQPGLGPDTQYF. As DNA, the CDR3 is TGTGCCAGCAGCCAACCAGGGCTGGGGCCAGATACGCAGTATTTT.

V is TRBV4-2 and J is TRBJ2-5, with 13 bases aligning to TRBD2. The CDR3 contains 15 residues. From germline, CDR1 is LGHNA and CDR2 YNFKEQ. With V trimmed by 1 base and J by 5 bases, 1 base remained unmatched. CDR3 nucleotide sequence: TGTGCCAGCAGCCAAGGACTAGCGGGAGGTGAGACCCAGTACTTC. Its translation: CASSQGLAGGETQYF.

The J gene is TRBJ2-7, the V gene TRBV5-1; TRBD1 matches at 12 bases. The CDR3 runs to 16 residues. The germline CDR1 and CDR2 sequences are SGHRS and YFSETQ. V shed 4 bases and J 5 bases; nucleotides not matched to a gene: 10. CDR3 nucleotide sequence: TGCGCCAGCAGCGTCCGGGACAGGGGGCCTTTCGACGAGCAGTACTTC. Translated: CASSVRDRGPFDEQYF.

The V and J genes are TRBV5-1 and TRBJ1-2; TRBD1 is a possible D gene (6 bases). Per the germline V gene, CDR1 is SGHRS and CDR2 is YFSETQ. Trimming pared 0 bases from V and 4 bases from J, leaving 13 bases between. This CDR3 contains 15 residues. CDR3 protein: CASSLVGGQGYGYTF. Written as DNA, the CDR3 is TGCGCCAGCAGCTTGGTTGGGGGCCAGGGCTATGGCTACACCTTC.

The CDR3 spells CAGRDISGANVLTF. In DNA form, the CDR3 reads TGTGCCGGCCGGGATATCTCTGGGGCCAACGTCCTGACTTTC. J is TRBJ2-6 and V is TRBV7-9; D is possibly TRBD2 (5 bases). Trimming shortened V by 11 bases and J by 0 bases, and 11 bases separated the two germline ends. In germline, CDR1 is SEHNR, CDR2 FQNEAQ (reference sequence). The CDR3 length is 14 residues.

This clone has a handful of counts. Here the CDR3 DNA reads TGCGCCAGCAGCTTGAGGCTAGCGGCGAACACCGGGGAGCTGTTTTTT. It codes for CASSLRLAANTGELFF. The chain combines TRBV5-1 with TRBJ2-2; 7 nucleotides line up with TRBD2. The V gene end was trimmed by 1 base and the J gene end by 0 bases; junction bases not matched to a gene: 3. The CDR3 is 16 residues long. Per the germline V gene, CDR1 is SGHRS and CDR2 is YFSETQ. The entire variable domain, with the rest obtained from reference TRBV5-1 and TRBJ2-2, is as follows: KAGVTQTPRYLIKTRGQQVTLSCSPISGHRSVSWYQQTPGQGLQFLFEYFSETQRNKGNFPGRFSGRQFSNSRSEMNVSTLELGDSALYLCASSLRLAANTGELFFGEGSRLTVL.

V usage is TRBV5-1 and J usage is TRBJ2-7; TRBD2 aligns across 7 bases. In germline, CDR1 is SGHRS, CDR2 YFSETQ. V trimming: 2 bases; J trimming: 7 bases; junction bases outside the gene matches: 12. CDR3 length: 15 residues. CDR3 loop: CASSFASGSGGEQYF. The CDR3 coding sequence is TGCGCCAGCAGCTTTGCTAGCGGCTCGGGAGGAGAGCAGTACTTC.

The rearrangement joins TRBV5-4 to TRBJ1-3, with 9 bases fitting TRBD1. CDR3 length: 16 residues. The V segment lost 0 bases and the J segment 2 bases; nucleotides outside the gene matches: 3. CDR1 SGHNT and CDR2 YYREEE come from the germline V gene (reference sequence). The CDR3 spells CASSLDRGRTGNTIYF. CDR3 nucleotides: TGTGCCAGCAGCTTGGACAGGGGGCGGACTGGAAACACCATATATTTT.